This T cell receptor (beta chain) stems from a study of T cells in tumors after PD-1 blockade. Study at large: A subset received ongoing vismodegib 150 mg daily alongside anti-PD-1 therapy. Blood samples averaged around 120,000 templates (range roughly 22,000-260,000) and more than 35,000 unique clonotypes. General study results and limits: Blood contained roughly two fifths of the tumor's TCR clonotypes.

The assay was immunoSEQ multiplex PCR, and TCRdb's table has in-frame clones only and misses some. This sample carries about 60,000 clones, around 74% of them seen once, and the ten largest clones take 4.7%. Genomic DNA template from tumor biopsies or peripheral blood, about 600 ng to 6,500 ng input. V dropped 5 bases and J dropped 3 bases, with 17 bases sitting between them. Germline-derived CDR1 and CDR2 are MDHEN and SYDVKM. This CDR3 contains 15 residues. On this clone: Its specificity is not known.

This rearrangement joins TRBV28 to TRBJ2-7; D call uncertain. The origin of this receptor is a human donor with basal cell carcinoma. Source: PBMCs, taken after anti-PD-1 treatment. CDR3 in DNA: TGTGCCAGCAGTCCAAACATCCCCCGGTACTACGAGCAGTACTTC. Translation gives CASSPNIPRYYEQYF.